The rows below give T cell receptor beta chains drawn from one sample of a study of cytomegalovirus exposure and HLA in healthy donors. Repertoires were generated with immunoSEQ multiplex PCR, while TCRdb's copy carries only in-frame clones and drops some. The sample lists around 190,000 clones; around 77% were seen once. The specimen sequenced was PBMCs. The receptors stem from a young woman in good health and CMV-seronegative. The CDR3 runs from the conserved cysteine through the conserved F or W. The D gene is left open where the match is weak. For some rows the clone size is stated as once, few or many, or as a class when expanded; others skip it.

d_gene | abundance | j_gene | v_gene | CDR3aa | CDR3nt
TRBD1 | NA | TRBJ2-7 | TRBV30 | CAWSGTGWSWEQYF | TGTGCCTGGAGTGGGACAGGGTGGTCTTGGGAGCAGTACTTC
TRBD1 | NA | TRBJ1-6 | TRBV5-1 | CASSTGQQNSPLHF | TGCGCCAGCAGCACGGGACAGCAGAATTCACCCCTCCACTTT
TRBD1 | NA | TRBJ2-3 | TRBV6-6 | CASSYPAGQGRQYF | TGTGCCAGCAGTTACCCCGCCGGACAGGGGAGGCAGTATTTT
TRBD1 | NA | TRBJ1-2 | TRBV27 | CASSPSRDRDGYTF | TGTGCCAGCAGTCCGTCCCGGGACAGGGACGGCTACACCTTC
NA | NA | TRBJ2-1 | TRBV18 | CASSPSRGYNEQFF | TGTGCCAGCTCACCCTCCAGGGGCTACAATGAGCAGTTCTTC
TRBD1 | NA | TRBJ2-5 | TRBV5-6 | CASSVRGQETQYF | TGTGCCAGCAGCGTCAGGGGGCAAGAGACCCAGTACTTC
TRBD1 | NA | TRBJ2-3 | TRBV4-1 | CASSLTPGGLYTDTQYF | TGCGCCAGCAGCCTAACTCCAGGGGGTTTGTACACAGATACGCAGTATTTT
TRBD1 | NA | TRBJ2-7 | TRBV28 | CASIKPGQVYEQYF | TGTGCCAGCATCAAGCCGGGACAGGTCTACGAGCAGTACTTC
NA | few | TRBJ1-5 | TRBV5-1 | CASSLGQRDQPQHF | TGCGCCAGCAGCTTGGGACAGCGAGATCAGCCCCAGCATTTT
NA | few | TRBJ1-5 | TRBV6-6 | CASSYSSRGREPQHF | TGTGCCAGCAGTTACTCCTCCAGGGGTCGGGAGCCCCAGCATTTT
TRBD1 | NA | TRBJ2-5 | TRBV28 | CASSSLTGEETQYF | TGTGCCAGCAGTTCCCTGACAGGGGAAGAGACCCAGTACTTC
TRBD1 | NA | TRBJ2-1 | TRBV7-3 | CASSSGSLTGIKEQFF | TGTGCCAGCAGCTCAGGAAGCCTGACAGGGATAAAGGAGCAGTTCTTC
TRBD1 | NA | TRBJ1-4 | TRBV6-5 | CASNERGTAGEKLFF | TGTGCCAGCAACGAAAGAGGGACAGCGGGCGAAAAACTGTTTTTT
NA | NA | TRBJ2-5 | TRBV7-7 | CASSRQSKETQYF | TGTGCCAGCAGCAGACAGTCCAAAGAGACCCAGTACTTC
TRBD1 | NA | TRBJ1-2 | TRBV29-1 | CSVVRTGGVGYTF | TGCAGCGTTGTCCGGACAGGGGGCGTTGGCTACACCTTC
TRBD1 | NA | TRBJ1-1 | TRBV30 | CAWSLQGAKNTEAFF | TGTGCCTGGAGCTTACAGGGGGCAAAGAACACTGAAGCTTTCTTT
NA | few | TRBJ2-1 | TRBV6-5 | CASSYSTYNEQFF | TGTGCCAGCAGTTACTCGACTTACAATGAGCAGTTCTTC
TRBD2 | NA | TRBJ2-7 | TRBV7-2 | CASSRAGVGEQYF | TGTGCCAGCAGCCGAGCGGGAGTGGGCGAGCAGTACTTC
NA | NA | TRBJ2-3 | TRBV14 | CASSQDPSSRDTQYF | TGTGCCAGCAGCCAAGACCCCTCCTCCCGAGATACGCAGTATTTT
TRBD1 | NA | TRBJ1-4 | TRBV5-8 | CASSLGQGQVNEKLFF | TGTGCCAGCAGCTTGGGACAGGGGCAGGTTAATGAAAAACTGTTTTTT